This section outlines one TCR beta chain sequence together with its context. Its antigen is undetermined. This sample was taken from a study of identical twins. Whole-study results and caveats: Fewer insertions characterized abundant cord blood beta clonotypes, whereas memory repertoires showed none.

The germline V gene has CDR1 DFQATT and CDR2 SNEGSKA (reference sequence). The CDR3 length is 12 residues. Trimming cost V 0 bases and J 5 bases, with 7 bases left between them. The cDNA had a unique molecular identifier and a template-switch universal primer site. TCRdb independently ran MiXCR on the 5' RACE reads; one entry per CDR3 protein. The profile shows about 720,000 distinct CDR3 sequences, approximately 9% of them singletons. This same sample was also taken into another study, of yellow fever vaccine responses in identical twins.

V usage is TRBV20-1 and J usage is TRBJ2-5; D uncertain. The sample comprised PBMCs. This clonotype was obtained from a woman under 30 in good health. This CDR3 is CSARELRETQYF. CDR3 nucleotide sequence: TGCAGTGCTAGAGAACTACGGGAGACCCAGTACTTC.